The entry below describes one T cell receptor beta chain. This clonotype was detected ten times or more. Its antigen is still unknown. No base-level quality is on record; no much larger clone is a single base apart. This specimen belongs to a study of T cells in Graves' hyperthyroidism and ophthalmopathy (dated by TCRdb to between 2018 and 2021). Regarding the research as a whole: Peripheral blood samples were taken at initial diagnosis, before any treatment was given. TCR V-J signatures able to tell the groups apart were searched for in a discovery cohort of 90 to 100 patients, of whom approximately 40 had Graves' ophthalmopathy and roughly 59 had stable Graves' hyperthyroidism. An independent validation cohort of under 20 hyperthyroidism patients and 17 patients who later progressed to ophthalmopathy tested prospective prediction of ophthalmopathy. For training and testing, the 100 or so patients in the discovery cohort were randomly divided in a 7:3 ratio. Thyroid tissue and blood T-cell repertoires from roughly six Graves' hyperthyroidism patients were also compared in the study. Following sampling, methimazole starting at 30 mg daily was given to hyperthyroidism patients, and high-dose intravenous methylprednisolone was given to ophthalmopathy patients. TCR Vbeta CDR3 sequencing of 130 to 150 peripheral blood samples (43 ophthalmopathy, 75 hyperthyroidism and some 17 progressor patients) is reported in the paper.

According to the germline V gene, CDR1 reads SGHAT and CDR2 reads FQNNGV. The CDR3 holds 13 amino acids from the cysteine to the phenylalanine. The sequence is cut down to CDR3 DNA, 39 bases in frame from base 1. Deletion took 0 bases off V and 4 bases off J, with a span of 3 bases between the germline ends. The TCR beta CDR3 regions were amplified from RNA transcripts. A first-round RT-PCR of the TCR CDR3 used the HTBI primer set with the Qiagen OneStep RT-PCR kit. Libraries were constructed in a second round of multiplex PCR, after which size selection and purification were performed. Paired-end sequencing of the libraries was performed with 100 bp reads on an Illumina HiSeq2000. For the original study's pipeline: SOAPnuke was used to process the raw data, throwing out any read that contained adapters or uncalled bases, had a mean Phred below 15, or lacked an exact constant-primer or identifier match. COPE v1.2.5 was used to merge the high-quality paired reads, and each unique nucleotide sequence was defined as a clonotype. Clonotypes were aligned to IMGT TRBV, TRBD and TRBJ reference segments using MiTCR v1.1. Analysis was restricted to V-J combinations with a frequency above 0.0001, which covered 99.2% of repertoires. A TCS score was defined as the ratio between F50 (clonal expansion) and ExV (chaos), using BLOSUM62-based TCRdist between CDR3 peptides within each V-J. Welch's t-statistics and random forest reduced 514 V-J features to 10 to 15, which were used in a naive Bayes classifier (R e1071). TCRdb redid the processing of the public reads, applying fastp at Q25 and MiXCR, and retained in-frame beta chains. All rows with the same CDR3 protein become a single entry with the most common DNA and genes. What appears here as the V and J calls and clone size reflects TCRdb's work, not the paper's. The sample has about 400,000 distinct CDR3 sequences on record, about 15% of them singletons. About 31% of the sample is held by the ten biggest clonotypes.

Overall study outcomes, separate from this receptor: In validation, the model predicted progression to ophthalmopathy with 60% to 71% sensitivity and roughly 72% specificity, a median of approximately 6.5 months before onset. Blood samples also contained most of the expanded thyroid clonotypes (frequency above 0.001), which suggests that blood repertoires may reflect thyroid immune responses. Sample size was not statistically predetermined, and blinding of investigators to group allocation was not performed. In cross-validation, a model built on a 13 V-J signature told ophthalmopathy apart from stable hyperthyroidism with less than 90% sensitivity and 81% to 82% specificity, and in testing the same model reached 80%/75%.

Graves' hyperthyroidism was defined as stable when no progression to ophthalmopathy occurred over 18 months of follow-up. The hyperthyroidism patients were between 18 and 65 years old and newly diagnosed, with a disease duration of less than 2 months. Any patient with an uncontrolled infection, another autoimmune disease, pregnancy or lactation was excluded. Diagnoses were established on the basis of clinical symptoms, serum thyroxine and TRAb, thyroid ultrasound, and orbital computed tomography. PBMCs were isolated from about 10 ml of fresh peripheral blood by Ficoll-Paque density gradient centrifugation. Total RNA was extracted with Trizol reagent, and quality was checked on an Agilent 2100 Bioanalyzer.

The rearrangement joined TRBV11-2 to TRBJ2-2, with the D gene too uncertain to name. The sample taken for sequencing was blood. The origin of this receptor is a woman aged 25 to 39 with Graves' hyperthyroidism. The CDR3 is CASSLDLTGELFF. The bases read TGTGCCAGCAGCTTAGATCTCACCGGGGAGCTGTTTTTT.